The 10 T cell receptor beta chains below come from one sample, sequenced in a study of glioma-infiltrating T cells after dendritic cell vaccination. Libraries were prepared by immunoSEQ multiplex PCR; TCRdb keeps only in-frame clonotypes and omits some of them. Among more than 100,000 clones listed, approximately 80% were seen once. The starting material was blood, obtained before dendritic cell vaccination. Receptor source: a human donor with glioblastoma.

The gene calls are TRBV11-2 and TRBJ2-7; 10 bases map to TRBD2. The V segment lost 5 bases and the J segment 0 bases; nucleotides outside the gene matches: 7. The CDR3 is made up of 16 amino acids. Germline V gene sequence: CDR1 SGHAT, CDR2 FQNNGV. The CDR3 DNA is TGTGCCAGCAGCACGACCGGGACTAGCGCCTCCTACGAGCAGTACTTC. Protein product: CASSTTGTSASYEQYF.

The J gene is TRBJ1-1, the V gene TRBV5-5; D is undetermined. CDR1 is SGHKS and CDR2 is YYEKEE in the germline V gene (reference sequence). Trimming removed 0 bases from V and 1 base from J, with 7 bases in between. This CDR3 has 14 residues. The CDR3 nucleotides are TGTGCCAGCAGCTTGGGTCCGGGGAACACTGAAGCTTTCTTT. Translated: CASSLGPGNTEAFF.

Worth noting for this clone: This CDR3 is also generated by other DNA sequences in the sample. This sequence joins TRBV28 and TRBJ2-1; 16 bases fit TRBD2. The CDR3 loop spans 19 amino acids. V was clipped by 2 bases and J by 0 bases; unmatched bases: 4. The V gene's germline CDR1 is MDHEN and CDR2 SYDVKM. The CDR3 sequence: CASSLGGLAGGSSYNEQFF. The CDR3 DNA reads TGTGCCAGCAGTTTAGGGGGACTAGCGGGGGGGAGCTCCTACAATGAGCAGTTCTTC.

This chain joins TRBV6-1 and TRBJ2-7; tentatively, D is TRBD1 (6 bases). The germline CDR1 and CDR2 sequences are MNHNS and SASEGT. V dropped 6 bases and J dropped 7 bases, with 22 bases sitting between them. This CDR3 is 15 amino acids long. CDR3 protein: CASSASGGAVKEQYF. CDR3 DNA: TGTGCCAGCAGCGCTAGTGGGGGCGCCGTAAAGGAGCAGTACTTC.

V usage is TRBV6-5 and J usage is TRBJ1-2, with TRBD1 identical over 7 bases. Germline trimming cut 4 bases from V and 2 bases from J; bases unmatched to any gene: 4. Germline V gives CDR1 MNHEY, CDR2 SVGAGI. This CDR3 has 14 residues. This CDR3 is CASSWGQSNYGYTF. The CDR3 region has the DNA TGTGCCAGCAGTTGGGGACAGAGCAACTATGGCTACACCTTC.

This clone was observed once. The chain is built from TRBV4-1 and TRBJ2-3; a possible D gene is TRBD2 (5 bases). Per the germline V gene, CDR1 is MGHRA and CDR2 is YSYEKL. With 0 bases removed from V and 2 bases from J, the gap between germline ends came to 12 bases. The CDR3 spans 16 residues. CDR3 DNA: TGCGCCAGCAGCCAAGAACCGGACTGGAACACAGATACGCAGTATTTT. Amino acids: CASSQEPDWNTDTQYF.

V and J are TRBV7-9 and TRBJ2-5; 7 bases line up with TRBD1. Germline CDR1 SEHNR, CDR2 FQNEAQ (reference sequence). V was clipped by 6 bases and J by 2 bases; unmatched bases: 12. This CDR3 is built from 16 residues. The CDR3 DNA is TGTGCCAGCAGTCCTCGACAGGGTGAGGCACAAGAGACCCAGTACTTC. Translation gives CASSPRQGEAQETQYF.

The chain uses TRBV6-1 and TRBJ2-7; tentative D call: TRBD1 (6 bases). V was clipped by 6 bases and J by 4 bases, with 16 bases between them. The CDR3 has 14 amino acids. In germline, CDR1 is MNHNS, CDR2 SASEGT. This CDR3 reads CASRSGTSNYEQYF. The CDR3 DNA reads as TGTGCCAGCAGATCCGGGACATCTAATTACGAGCAGTACTTC.

CDR3 bases: TGTGCCAGCTCACCCCGACTAGCGGGGGAATACAATGAGCAGTTCTTC. It yields the protein CASSPRLAGEYNEQFF. The chain couples TRBV18 to TRBJ2-1; TRBD2 matches 12 bases. The CDR3 runs 16 residues. Trimming cost V 3 bases and J 4 bases; bases outside gene matches: 4. Germline CDR1 and CDR2: KGHSH and LQKENI.

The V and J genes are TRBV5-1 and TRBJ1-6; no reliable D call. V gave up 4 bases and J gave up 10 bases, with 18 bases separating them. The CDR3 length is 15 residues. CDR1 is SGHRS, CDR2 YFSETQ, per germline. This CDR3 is CASSPSDYGGSPLHF. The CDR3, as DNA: TGCGCCAGCAGCCCTTCTGACTATGGAGGCTCACCCCTCCACTTT.